The T cell receptor (beta chain) described here comes from a study of beta chain features in type 1 diabetes. Points from the study as a whole: VDJ junctions sequenced from type 1 diabetes patients showed fewer insertions and more deletions. All four CD4+ subsets from Type 1 diabetes patients carried moderately but significantly shorter TCRB CDR3s.

Blood was drawn once from each donor into heparinised tubes. The draws averaged approximately 120 mL. Germline V gene sequence: CDR1 SGHNT, CDR2 YYREEE (reference sequence). V lost 0 bases, J lost 2 bases, and 12 bases lay in between. This CDR3 is 15 amino acids long. Expressed TCRB transcripts were sequenced after all isolated RNA was converted to cDNA. Libraries were prepared by immunoSEQ multiplex PCR; TCRdb keeps only in-frame clonotypes and omits some of them. The sample lists about 650,000 clones; under 15% were seen once. This clone was seen more than once but under ten times. Its target is unknown.

The sequence came from a man aged 25-45 years with type 1 diabetes. Sequencing was performed on naive CD4+ T cells from blood. The V and J genes are TRBV5-4 and TRBJ2-7; possibly TRBD1 for D (6 bases). The CDR3 DNA is TGTGCCAGCAGCTTGGATTGGGGGCAGACCTACGAGCAGTACTTC. Its protein product is CASSLDWGQTYEQYF.